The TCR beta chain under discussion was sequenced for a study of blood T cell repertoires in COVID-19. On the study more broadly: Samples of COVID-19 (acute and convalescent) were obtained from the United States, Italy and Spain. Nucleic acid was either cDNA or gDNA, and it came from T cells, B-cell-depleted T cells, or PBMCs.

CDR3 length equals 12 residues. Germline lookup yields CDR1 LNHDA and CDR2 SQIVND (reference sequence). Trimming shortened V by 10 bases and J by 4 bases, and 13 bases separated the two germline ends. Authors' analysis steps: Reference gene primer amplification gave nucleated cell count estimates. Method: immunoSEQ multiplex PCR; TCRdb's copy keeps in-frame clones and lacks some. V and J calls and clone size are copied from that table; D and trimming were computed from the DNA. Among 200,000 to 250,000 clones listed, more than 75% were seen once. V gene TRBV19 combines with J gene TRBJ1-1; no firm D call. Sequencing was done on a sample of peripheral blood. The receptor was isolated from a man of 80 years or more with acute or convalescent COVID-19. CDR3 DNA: TGTGCCACCCTCGGGGTTACCACTGAAGCTTTCTTT. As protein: CATLGVTTEAFF.